One sample yielded the 15 T cell receptor beta chains listed below, sequenced in a study of cytomegalovirus exposure and HLA in healthy donors. PCR amplification relied on 60 Vbeta primers (plus 13 Jbeta primers). Measured with immunoSEQ multiplex PCR; TCRdb has only the in-frame clones, and not every one. The top ten clones hold about 1.5% of a sample with approximately 130,000 clones, over 65% of them seen once. The source material was PBMCs. These receptor sequences come from a man aged 40-49 years in good health and CMV-seronegative.

The chain recombines TRBV5-1 with TRBJ2-1; 14 bases are a match to TRBD2. Looked up from germline, CDR1 is SGHRS and CDR2 is YFSETQ. The CDR3 covers 15 residues. Trimming at V came to 3 bases and at J to 8 bases, leaving 4 bases not matched to a gene. The CDR3 loop reads CASSWTSGGRDEQFF. The CDR3 coding sequence is TGCGCCAGCAGCTGGACTAGCGGGGGGCGCGATGAGCAGTTCTTC.

V usage is TRBV7-2 and J usage is TRBJ1-2; D is perhaps TRBD1 (6 bases). There are 15 residues in the CDR3. Trimming took off 1 base at V and 8 bases at J, with 17 bases between the two ends. CDR1 SGHTA and CDR2 FQGNSA come from the germline V gene. CDR3 in amino acids: CASSLEPRGAEGYTF. The CDR3 coding sequence is TGTGCCAGCAGCTTAGAACCGCGGGGGGCGGAGGGCTACACCTTC.

The chain carries TRBV6-1 and TRBJ1-5; no reliable D call. Trimming pared 3 bases from V and 7 bases from J, leaving 10 bases between. The CDR3 has 13 amino acids. CDR1 is MNHNS and CDR2 is SASEGT in the germline V gene. The CDR3 sequence: CASSEAYRQPQHF. The CDR3 DNA reads as TGTGCCAGCAGTGAGGCTTACAGACAGCCCCAGCATTTT.

The J gene is TRBJ2-5, the V gene TRBV27, with TRBD1 identical over 8 bases. Near its end, the DNA agrees better with TRBJ2-7, so the J call may be wrong. The CDR3 is made up of 14 amino acids. Germline values: CDR1 MNHEY, CDR2 SMNVEV (reference sequence). The CDR3, as DNA: TGTGCCAGCAGCCCCGCAGGGGGCGTCTACGAGCAGTACTTC. Translation: CASSPAGGVYEQYF.

The chain uses TRBV4-1 and TRBJ1-4; D is possibly TRBD1 (6 bases). The CDR3 has 16 residues. Deletions cut 1 base from V and 5 bases from J, with 14 bases between. CDR1 and CDR2 (germline): MGHRA, YSYEKL. Written as DNA, the CDR3 is TGCGCCAGCAGCCAAGTCCAGGGGAGTTTAAATGAAAAACTGTTTTTT. Translating gives CASSQVQGSLNEKLFF.

There are a few counts of this clone. The V gene is TRBV4-1, the J gene TRBJ1-1; D unresolved. Germline V CDR1 and CDR2: MGHRA, YSYEKL. Deletions cut 4 bases from V and 3 bases from J, with 9 bases between. This CDR3 is 13 amino acids long. The CDR3 DNA reads as TGCGCCAGCAGCCGAATGCGGGACACTGAAGCTTTCTTT. This encodes CASSRMRDTEAFF.

The rearrangement uses TRBV4-2 and TRBJ1-4; TRBD1 might be the D (6 bases). Trimming pared 2 bases from V and 2 bases from J, leaving 6 bases between. Germline-derived CDR1 and CDR2 are LGHNA and YNFKEQ. The CDR3 covers 14 residues. Here the CDR3 reads CASSQRGTNEKLFF. The CDR3 nucleotides are TGTGCCAGCAGCCAAAGGGGGACTAATGAAAAACTGTTTTTT.

The chain couples TRBV7-9 to TRBJ2-1, with 12 bases lining up with TRBD1. The J segment lost 8 bases and the V segment lost 0 bases, leaving 11 bases of the junction unmatched. This CDR3 has 18 amino acids. CDR1 and CDR2 from the germline V gene are SEHNR and FQNEAQ (reference sequence). CDR3 DNA: TGTGCCAGCAGCTTAGCGAAGTTTGGGACAGGGGGCTTAGATGAGCAGTTCTTC. Protein product: CASSLAKFGTGGLDEQFF.

The gene calls are TRBV19 and TRBJ2-5, with 12 bases fitting TRBD2. The V gene end was trimmed by 1 base and the J gene end by 9 bases; junction bases not matched to a gene: 9. The CDR3 runs to 16 residues. CDR1 is LNHDA and CDR2 is SQIVND in the germline V gene (reference sequence). In DNA, the CDR3 is TGTGCCAGTAGTATAGTCGGGACTAGCGGGTCCGGGGCCCAGTACTTC. Residues: CASSIVGTSGSGAQYF.

This sequence joins TRBV27 and TRBJ2-7; D is undetermined. Looked up from germline, CDR1 is MNHEY and CDR2 is SMNVEV (reference sequence). The V gene lost 5 bases and the J gene lost 3 bases, with 14 bases spanning the gap. This CDR3 has 14 amino acids. CDR3 sequence (DNA): TGTGCCAGCAGTCTATGGAGTGGCTTCTACGAGCAGTACTTC. This codes for CASSLWSGFYEQYF.

The gene calls are TRBV5-1 and TRBJ2-3; TRBD1 might be the D (6 bases). CDR1 SGHRS and CDR2 YFSETQ come from the germline V gene. The CDR3 extends over 16 amino acids. Between the trimmed V and J ends, which lost 2 bases and 0 bases, there was a span of 13 bases. The CDR3 nucleotides read TGCGCCAGCAGCTTTGGGGGCCGAGCAAGCACAGATACGCAGTATTTT. Residues: CASSFGGRASTDTQYF.

The chain combines TRBV7-2 with TRBJ1-5, with a possible D match to TRBD1 (6 bases). Germline V gene sequence: CDR1 SGHTA, CDR2 FQGNSA. This CDR3 spans 14 amino acids. Trimming removed 0 bases from V and 6 bases from J, with 9 bases in between. The CDR3 DNA reads TGTGCCAGCAGCTTAGCGGGGGCGGGTCAGCCCCAGCATTTT. This gives the protein CASSLAGAGQPQHF. The whole variable domain, remainder taken from reference TRBV7-2 and TRBJ1-5, is GAGVSQSPSNKVTEKGKDVELRCDPISGHTALYWYRQSLGQGLEFLIYFQGNSAPDKSGLPSDRFSAERTGGSVSTLTIQRTQQEDSAVYLCASSLAGAGQPQHFGDGTRLSIL.

This sequence joins TRBV5-1 and TRBJ1-4; D remains ambiguous. Trimming cost V 0 bases and J 4 bases, with 10 bases left between them. This CDR3 spans 15 amino acids. Germline values: CDR1 SGHRS, CDR2 YFSETQ. The CDR3 coding sequence is TGCGCCAGCAGCTTGGTATCCGGGGATAATGAAAAACTGTTTTTT. It translates to CASSLVSGDNEKLFF.

The rearrangement joins TRBV2 to TRBJ2-7; weak D call: TRBD2 (6 bases). CDR3 length equals 12 residues. CDR1 is SNHLY and CDR2 is FYNNEI in the germline V gene. V lost 7 bases to trimming and J lost 4 bases, with 11 bases between them. Here the CDR3 DNA reads TGTGCCAGCACCTCGGAGGGTTACGAGCAGTACTTC. As protein: CASTSEGYEQYF.

The rearrangement uses TRBV19 and TRBJ1-2, with 9 bases lining up with TRBD1. Trimming removed 6 bases from V and 7 bases from J; junction bases left unmatched: 6. Germline CDR1 reads LNHDA; CDR2 reads SQIVND (reference sequence). The CDR3 runs 13 residues. CDR3 in DNA: TGTGCCAGTAGAACGGACAGGGGTGGTGGCTACACCTTC. Translating it yields CASRTDRGGGYTF.